The 26 T cell receptor beta chains below all came from one sample that was sequenced in a study of shared clonotypes between healthy human individuals. Clones were sequenced by immunoSEQ multiplex PCR, and TCRdb holds only the in-frame ones, with some missing. This table has 1.5 million to 1.9 million clones, 95% to 99% appearing once. Sequencing was carried out using naive CD4+ T cells sorted from blood. The subset was: CD45RA+ positively selected. These receptors were obtained from a man between 25 and 39 years old in good health.

The rearrangement uses TRBV6-1 and TRBJ2-7; 8 bases are a match to TRBD2. This CDR3 is built from 18 residues. J lost 2 bases, V lost 4 bases, and 16 bases had no gene match. Germline V CDR1 and CDR2: MNHNS, SASEGT. The CDR3 here is CASSGAPMRGRSAYEQYF. CDR3 DNA sequence: TGTGCCAGCAGTGGTGCCCCTATGCGCGGGAGGTCCGCCTACGAGCAGTACTTC.

V gene TRBV4-2 combines with J gene TRBJ1-1; tentative D call: TRBD1 (5 bases). The V gene lost 0 bases and the J gene lost 3 bases, with 11 bases spanning the gap. CDR3 length: 15 amino acids. CDR1 is LGHNA and CDR2 is YNFKEQ in the germline V gene. The CDR3 DNA reads TGTGCCAGCAGCCAAGAGCCTGGGGCGGACACTGAAGCTTTCTTT. Translated: CASSQEPGADTEAFF.

The gene calls are TRBV23-1 and TRBJ2-1, with TRBD1 matching 8 bases. TRBV23-1 is an ORF for which the function is uncertain. V was pared by 3 bases and J by 0 bases, with 7 bases of the junction left unmatched. CDR3 length: 17 residues. The CDR3 spells CASSHPTGESSYNEQFF. The DNA of the CDR3 is TGCGCCAGCAGTCATCCGACAGGGGAGAGCTCCTACAATGAGCAGTTCTTC.

The V and J genes are TRBV15 and TRBJ2-1; D remains ambiguous. This CDR3 has 15 residues. CDR1 is LNHNV, CDR2 YYDKDF, per germline (reference sequence). Between the trimmed V and J ends, which lost 3 bases and 3 bases, there was a span of 12 bases. CDR3 sequence (DNA): TGTGCCACCAGCAGTCCGCTGGCCGTCTACAATGAGCAGTTCTTC. Amino acid sequence: CATSSPLAVYNEQFF.

The chain carries TRBV7-8 and TRBJ1-5, with D hard to call. Germline CDR1 and CDR2: SGHVS and FQNEAQ. This CDR3 has 13 amino acids. Trimming pared 5 bases from V and 2 bases from J, leaving 7 bases between. The CDR3 sequence: CASSKDRNQPQHF. The DNA for the CDR3 is TGTGCCAGCAGCAAGGACCGCAATCAGCCCCAGCATTTT.

This chain joins TRBV2 and TRBJ2-5; D is perhaps TRBD1 (6 bases). Germline CDR1 is SNHLY and CDR2 is FYNNEI. The CDR3 covers 14 residues. V shed 7 bases and J shed 1 base, with 13 bases lying between them. This CDR3 is CASTKDRSQETQYF. The CDR3 DNA reads as TGTGCCAGCACTAAAGACAGGTCCCAAGAGACCCAGTACTTC.

J is TRBJ2-2 and V is TRBV6-5; D might be TRBD1 (5 bases). CDR3 length: 14 residues. CDR1 is MNHEY and CDR2 is SVGAGI in the germline V gene. Trimming shortened V by 6 bases and J by 2 bases, and 10 bases separated the two germline ends. CDR3 residues: CASRGVGNTGELFF. CDR3 bases: TGTGCCAGCAGAGGGGTGGGAAACACCGGGGAGCTGTTTTTT.

This chain links TRBV19 with TRBJ2-4; D possibly corresponds to TRBD2 (5 bases). V gave up 10 bases and J gave up 6 bases, with 16 bases separating them. CDR3 length equals 13 residues. Germline CDR1 is LNHDA and CDR2 is SQIVND (reference sequence). CDR3 in amino acids: CATGLSVGNIQYF. CDR3 bases: TGTGCCACAGGACTGAGTGTGGGAAACATTCAGTACTTC.

The chain has TRBV4-3 and TRBJ2-1; no definite D call. The V end lost 2 bases, the J end lost 0 bases, and 11 bases lay between the germline ends. Germline CDR1 reads LGHNA; CDR2 reads YSLEER. The CDR3 spans 16 residues. CDR3 sequence reads: CASSQSSKSSYNEQFF. Here the CDR3 DNA reads TGCGCCAGCAGCCAATCCTCCAAGAGCTCCTACAATGAGCAGTTCTTC.

The chain has TRBV6-5 and TRBJ2-1; 7 nucleotides match TRBD2. This CDR3 spans 16 amino acids. The V segment lost 0 bases and the J segment 2 bases; nucleotides outside the gene matches: 4. Germline V gene lookup returns CDR1 MNHEY and CDR2 SVGAGI. For the CDR3, the DNA is TGTGCCAGCAGTTACTCTGGCGGGAGCCCCTACAATGAGCAGTTCTTC. Translated: CASSYSGGSPYNEQFF.

The CDR3 sequence: CASAQESGNTIYF. CDR3 nucleotide sequence: TGTGCCAGCGCCCAGGAATCTGGAAACACCATATATTTT. The chain combines TRBV2 with TRBJ1-3; D not certain. V was clipped by 8 bases and J by 1 base, with 9 bases between them. Germline loops: CDR1 SNHLY, CDR2 FYNNEI. The CDR3 is made up of 13 amino acids.

The chain has TRBV5-6 and TRBJ2-1; TRBD1 agrees at 8 bases. V gave up 4 bases and J gave up 8 bases; unmatched junction bases: 11. The CDR3 totals 15 residues. Germline CDR1 is SGHDT and CDR2 is YYEEEE. CDR3 in DNA: TGTGCCAGCAGCCCGGGACAGGTACTAGTCTATGAGCAGTTCTTC. This encodes CASSPGQVLVYEQFF.

The chain carries TRBV19 and TRBJ2-1; 8 bases match TRBD2. Germline trimming cut 7 bases from V and 4 bases from J; bases unmatched to any gene: 6. CDR1 and CDR2 from the germline V gene are LNHDA and SQIVND (reference sequence). The CDR3 loop spans 14 amino acids. The CDR3 sequence is CASNGLAGYNEQFF. The CDR3 DNA is TGTGCCAGTAACGGGCTAGCGGGTTACAATGAGCAGTTCTTC.

The rearrangement links TRBV2 to TRBJ1-1; TRBD1 matches 11 bases. J gave up 10 bases and V 5 bases, and 6 bases lay outside the gene matches. CDR3 length: 13 amino acids. Germline CDR1 and CDR2: SNHLY and FYNNEI. Here the CDR3 DNA reads TGTGCCAGCAGTTCCGGGACAGGGGGTGCAGCTTTCTTT. As protein: CASSSGTGGAAFF.

The V and J genes are TRBV5-4 and TRBJ1-2; a possible D gene is TRBD1 (5 bases). The CDR3 sequence is 13 residues long. Trimming stripped 4 bases from V and 2 bases from J, with 9 bases between. Germline CDR1 SGHNT, CDR2 YYREEE (reference sequence). The CDR3 sequence is CASSADRNYGYTF. CDR3 nucleotide sequence: TGTGCCAGCAGCGCCGACAGAAACTATGGCTACACCTTC.

The V and J genes are TRBV29-1 and TRBJ2-5; 9 bases line up with TRBD1. This CDR3 is 14 amino acids long. Trimming at V came to 7 bases and at J to 1 base, leaving 7 bases not matched to a gene. Germline V gives CDR1 SQVTM, CDR2 ANQGSEA. CDR3 loop: CSADLTGGQETQYF. Here the CDR3 DNA reads TGCAGCGCAGACCTGACAGGGGGCCAAGAGACCCAGTACTTC.

This rearrangement joins TRBV18 to TRBJ2-5, with 7 bases fitting TRBD2. CDR1 is KGHSH and CDR2 is LQKENI in the germline V gene. This CDR3 is built from 16 residues. V gave up 3 bases and J gave up 1 base; unmatched junction bases: 8. This chain's CDR3 is CASSPSERGPQETQYF. The DNA of the CDR3 is TGTGCCAGCTCACCTTCGGAGCGGGGCCCCCAAGAGACCCAGTACTTC.

This clone was recorded only once. V and J are TRBV19 and TRBJ1-2, with 7 positions matching TRBD1. This CDR3 region has 14 residues. The germline gives CDR1 LNHDA, CDR2 SQIVND (reference sequence). V lost 3 bases, J lost 7 bases, and 8 bases stayed unmatched. CDR3 loop: CASSIQGGASGYTF. The CDR3 DNA sequence: TGTGCCAGTAGTATTCAGGGGGGCGCCTCTGGCTACACCTTC.

The genes are TRBV6-5 and TRBJ1-1; D is possibly TRBD1 (6 bases). Germline loops: CDR1 MNHEY, CDR2 SVGAGI. The CDR3 extends over 15 amino acids. V dropped 5 bases and J dropped 5 bases, with 18 bases sitting between them. CDR3 DNA: TGTGCCAGCAGTGCCGCAGGGGAAGGTTTTACTGAAGCTTTCTTT. Its protein is CASSAAGEGFTEAFF.

This clone was recorded only once. V usage is TRBV28 and J usage is TRBJ1-1, with D unresolved. V lost 7 bases and J 3 bases, leaving 9 bases between the germline ends. Germline CDR1 is MDHEN and CDR2 is SYDVKM. CDR3 size: 12 residues. The CDR3 DNA follows: TGTGCCAGCAAGTTTCGGCACACTGAAGCTTTCTTT. As protein: CASKFRHTEAFF.

The genes are TRBV6-4 and TRBJ2-1; TRBD2 matches 10 bases. The germline gives CDR1 MRHNA, CDR2 SNTAGT. The CDR3 is 16 residues long. The V segment lost 3 bases and the J segment 6 bases; nucleotides outside the gene matches: 8. The CDR3 sequence: CASSDLAGAVTNEQFF. The CDR3 DNA follows: TGTGCCAGCAGTGATCTAGCGGGAGCAGTCACCAATGAGCAGTTCTTC.

The chain has TRBV19 and TRBJ2-5; 7 nucleotides agree with TRBD2. This CDR3 has 13 amino acids. V shed 11 bases and J 5 bases; nucleotides not matched to a gene: 11. CDR1 and CDR2 from the germline V gene are LNHDA and SQIVND (reference sequence). CDR3 nucleotide sequence: TGTGCCTGCGGGACTACTCGAGGTGAGACCCAGTACTTC. Translation gives CACGTTRGETQYF.

The rearrangement links TRBV14 to TRBJ2-7; D is perhaps TRBD1 or TRBD2 (5 bases each). The V end was cut by 3 bases, the J end by 8 bases, with 14 bases between. The CDR3 contains 13 residues. CDR1 and CDR2 from the germline V gene are SGHDN and FVKESK. CDR3 sequence (DNA): TGTGCCAGCAGCCAGGAGGACATTAGGAAGCAGTACTTC. Its translation: CASSQEDIRKQYF.

CDR3 protein: CASSVAEGAYNEQFF. CDR3 bases: TGTGCCAGCAGCGTAGCCGAGGGCGCCTACAATGAGCAGTTCTTC. The chain employs TRBV9 and TRBJ2-1, with D perhaps TRBD2 (5 bases). Trimming shortened V by 0 bases and J by 2 bases, and 9 bases separated the two germline ends. This CDR3 comprises 15 residues. Looked up from germline, CDR1 is SGDLS and CDR2 is YYNGEE. Based on the CDR3 plus reference TRBV9 and TRBJ2-1, the full variable domain is DSGVTQTPKHLITATGQRVTLRCSPRSGDLSVYWYQQSLDQGLQFLIQYYNGEERAKGNILERFSAQQFPDLHSELNLSSLELGDSALYFCASSVAEGAYNEQFFGPGTRLTVL.

The chain has TRBV28 and TRBJ2-7; D not resolved. The CDR3 loop spans 13 amino acids. V lost 2 bases and J lost 3, with 8 bases in between. The germline CDR1 and CDR2 sequences are MDHEN and SYDVKM. In DNA form, the CDR3 reads TGTGCCAGCAGTTTACCCTTATACTACGAGCAGTACTTC. The encoded protein is CASSLPLYYEQYF. Together with reference TRBV28 and TRBJ2-7, the CDR3 gives the full variable domain: DVKVTQSSRYLVKRTGEKVFLECVQDMDHENMFWYRQDPGLGLRLIYFSYDVKMKEKGDIPEGYSVSREKKERFSLILESASTNQTSMYLCASSLPLYYEQYFGPGTRLTVT.

The V gene is TRBV5-1, the J gene TRBJ1-1; perhaps TRBD1 as D (6 bases). V was trimmed by 1 base and J by 3 bases, leaving 16 bases between them. The CDR3 is made up of 16 amino acids. Germline CDR1 reads SGHRS; CDR2 reads YFSETQ. The CDR3 sequence is CASSLRGAAGYTEAFF. DNA for the CDR3: TGCGCCAGCAGCTTGAGGGGGGCCGCCGGGTACACTGAAGCTTTCTTT.